The T cell receptor (beta chain) under discussion was sequenced for a study of metastatic and nonmetastatic thyroid tumors. Turning to the study itself: Repertoires from malignant and benign thyroid patients were compared across blood and tumor or nodule tissue.

As originally analysed: To classify distant metastasis in papillary thyroid cancer, a model was built from CDR3 differences across clinicopathological groups. TCRdb recomputed clones from the PCR reads via MiXCR. The V and J calls and clone size are TCRdb's, not the authors'. The table lists 17,000 or so clones, about a quarter of them singletons. This clone was recorded a few times. Its specificity is unknown. Trimming took 2 bases from V and 6 from J; bases not matched to a gene: 11. CDR3 length: 16 amino acids. CDR1 is MNHEY, CDR2 SVGEGT, per germline. There were no patients who had received any treatment before thyroid surgery. Regarding the study as a whole: Malignant tumors reportedly showed significantly higher TCR beta diversity than benign nodules in both blood and tumor.

This chain joins TRBV6-2 or TRBV6-3 and TRBJ2-7, with 9 nucleotides matching TRBD1. The sequence was collected from a male donor with papillary thyroid cancer or a benign thyroid nodule (not recorded which). Some clones in this sample may be carry-over from other donors' samples. Specimen: blood. The CDR3 DNA reads as TGTGCCAGCAGTTACATATTGGGACAGGGAGTAGGCGAGCAGTACTTC. Translated: CASSYILGQGVGEQYF.